Listed below are T cell receptor beta chains from one sample, sequenced in a study of blood T cell repertoires in COVID-19. Here immunoSEQ multiplex PCR was the method, and the copy in TCRdb shows in-frame clones only, minus some. This table holds roughly 56,000 clones, 89% found once. Sequenced input: peripheral blood. The origin of the receptors is a woman aged 55 to 70 with COVID-19, enrolled during active disease. The CDR3 runs from the conserved cysteine through the conserved F or W. D genes are given only for firm matches. Rows give clone size only sometimes, using once, few, many, or a class for an expanded clone.

CDR3 protein: CASSVQGQYTEAFF
CDR3 DNA: TGTGCCAGCAGTGTTCAGGGGCAGTACACTGAAGCTTTCTTT
V gene: TRBV2
clone size: NA
D gene: NA
J gene: TRBJ1-1

CDR3 protein: CASSPQTGTGSEEQYF
CDR3 DNA: TGTGCCAGCAGCCCACAAACGGGAACAGGGAGCGAAGAGCAGTACTTC
V gene: TRBV14
clone size: NA
D gene: NA
J gene: TRBJ2-7

CDR3 protein: CASSLALAVSDEQYF
CDR3 DNA: TGTGCCAGCAGCTTAGCACTAGCGGTCTCGGACGAGCAGTACTTC
V gene: TRBV11-2
clone size: NA
D gene: TRBD2
J gene: TRBJ2-7

CDR3 protein: CASSLDRGRSNSYEQYF
CDR3 DNA: TGCGCCAGCAGCTTGGACAGGGGGCGTTCGAACTCCTACGAGCAGTACTTC
V gene: TRBV5-1
clone size: NA
D gene: TRBD1
J gene: TRBJ2-7

CDR3 protein: CATQLAGGDTQYF
CDR3 DNA: TGTGCCACACAGTTGGCGGGAGGGGATACGCAGTATTTT
V gene: TRBV27
clone size: NA
D gene: TRBD2
J gene: TRBJ2-3

CDR3 protein: CASSPGQALRHF
CDR3 DNA: TGTGCCAGCAGTCCCGGCCAGGCCCTGCGGCATTTT
V gene: TRBV6-2/TRBV6-3
clone size: NA
D gene: NA
J gene: TRBJ1-5

CDR3 protein: CASSSPLDPNTEAFF
CDR3 DNA: TGTGCCAGCAGCTCACCTCTAGACCCGAACACTGAAGCTTTCTTT
V gene: TRBV11-3
clone size: NA
D gene: NA
J gene: TRBJ1-1

CDR3 protein: CASSLSSEQYF
CDR3 DNA: TGTGCCAGCAGTTTGTCCAGCGAGCAGTACTTC
V gene: TRBV6-2/TRBV6-3
clone size: once
D gene: NA
J gene: TRBJ2-7

CDR3 protein: CASLGSPSLFTTEAFF
CDR3 DNA: TGTGCCAGCCTCGGTTCCCCCTCACTCTTCACCACTGAAGCTTTCTTT
V gene: TRBV5-8
clone size: NA
D gene: NA
J gene: TRBJ1-1

CDR3 protein: CASSTTVNTEAFF
CDR3 DNA: TGTGCCAGCAGCACGACAGTGAACACTGAAGCTTTCTTT
V gene: TRBV7-9
clone size: NA
D gene: NA
J gene: TRBJ1-1

CDR3 protein: CASSYQQGGYEQYF
CDR3 DNA: TGTGCCAGCAGTTACCAGCAGGGTGGTTACGAGCAGTACTTC
V gene: TRBV6-6
clone size: NA
D gene: NA
J gene: TRBJ2-7

CDR3 protein: CASSLEFSGNTIYF
CDR3 DNA: TGTGCCAGCAGTTTGGAGTTCTCTGGAAACACCATATATTTT
V gene: TRBV28
clone size: NA
D gene: NA
J gene: TRBJ1-3

CDR3 protein: CALEYGDNSPLHF
CDR3 DNA: TGTGCCCTGGAGTACGGAGATAATTCACCCCTCCACTTT
V gene: TRBV30
clone size: NA
D gene: NA
J gene: TRBJ1-6

CDR3 protein: CASSYSARGGTGELFF
CDR3 DNA: TGTGCCAGCAGTTACTCGGCAAGAGGCGGGACCGGGGAGCTGTTTTTT
V gene: TRBV6-5
clone size: NA
D gene: NA
J gene: TRBJ2-2

CDR3 protein: CASSLSGSAGETQYF
CDR3 DNA: TGTGCCAGCAGCCTTAGCGGGAGTGCGGGAGAGACCCAGTACTTC
V gene: TRBV6-6
clone size: NA
D gene: TRBD2
J gene: TRBJ2-5

CDR3 protein: CAISESLTGGYEQYF
CDR3 DNA: TGTGCCATCAGTGAGTCATTGACAGGGGGCTACGAGCAGTACTTC
V gene: TRBV10-3
clone size: NA
D gene: TRBD1
J gene: TRBJ2-7

CDR3 protein: CASSPDSSGNTIYF
CDR3 DNA: TGTGCCAGCAGCCCGGACAGCTCTGGAAACACCATATATTTT
V gene: TRBV7-2
clone size: NA
D gene: NA
J gene: TRBJ1-3

CDR3 protein: CASSWYRDTTRDGYTF
CDR3 DNA: TGTGCCAGCAGTTGGTACCGGGACACCACTAGGGATGGCTACACCTTC
V gene: TRBV6-5
clone size: NA
D gene: NA
J gene: TRBJ1-2

CDR3 protein: CASSPKQGEYTEAFF
CDR3 DNA: TGTGCCAGCAGCCCGAAGCAGGGGGAGTACACTGAAGCTTTCTTT
V gene: TRBV7-9
clone size: once
D gene: TRBD1
J gene: TRBJ1-1

CDR3 protein: CASSQTGSPYGYTF
CDR3 DNA: TGTGCCAGCAGCCAAACAGGGTCCCCCTATGGCTACACCTTC
V gene: TRBV3-1/TRBV3-2
clone size: once
D gene: NA
J gene: TRBJ1-2

CDR3 protein: CATSDRTDTQYF
CDR3 DNA: TGTGCCACCAGTGACCGTACAGATACGCAGTATTTT
V gene: TRBV24-1
clone size: NA
D gene: NA
J gene: TRBJ2-3

CDR3 protein: CATSDPTGVGTDTQYF
CDR3 DNA: TGTGCCACCAGTGACCCCACAGGGGTGGGCACAGATACGCAGTATTTT
V gene: TRBV24-1
clone size: NA
D gene: TRBD1
J gene: TRBJ2-3

CDR3 protein: CASSVYDRGPAGELFF
CDR3 DNA: TGTGCCAGCAGTGTCTACGACAGGGGGCCGGCCGGGGAGCTGTTTTTT
V gene: TRBV28
clone size: NA
D gene: TRBD1
J gene: TRBJ2-2

CDR3 protein: CASLQGGRAGFETQYF
CDR3 DNA: TGTGCCAGCCTACAGGGCGGGAGGGCCGGGTTTGAGACCCAGTACTTC
V gene: TRBV28
clone size: NA
D gene: TRBD2
J gene: TRBJ2-5

CDR3 protein: CSARWRTEAFF
CDR3 DNA: TGCAGTGCGCGCTGGAGAACTGAAGCTTTCTTT
V gene: TRBV20-1
clone size: NA
D gene: NA
J gene: TRBJ1-1

CDR3 protein: CASSDPGTNEKLFF
CDR3 DNA: TGCGCCAGCAGTGACCCGGGAACTAATGAAAAACTGTTTTTT
V gene: TRBV10-2
clone size: NA
D gene: NA
J gene: TRBJ1-4

CDR3 protein: CASSRDYLTDTQYF
CDR3 DNA: TGTGCCAGCAGCCGGGACTACCTTACAGATACGCAGTATTTT
V gene: TRBV2
clone size: few
D gene: TRBD2
J gene: TRBJ2-3

CDR3 protein: CASSPGLNSPLHF
CDR3 DNA: TGTGCCAGCAGTCCGGGTCTCAATTCACCCCTCCACTTT
V gene: TRBV2
clone size: NA
D gene: NA
J gene: TRBJ1-6

CDR3 protein: CASSLQGYSPLHF
CDR3 DNA: TGTGCCAGCAGTCTACAGGGTTATTCACCCCTCCACTTT
V gene: TRBV12-3/TRBV12-4
clone size: NA
D gene: NA
J gene: TRBJ1-6

CDR3 protein: CASTPGQGPYEQYF
CDR3 DNA: TGTGCCAGCACCCCGGGACAGGGCCCTTACGAGCAGTACTTC
V gene: TRBV6-5
clone size: NA
D gene: TRBD1
J gene: TRBJ2-7

CDR3 protein: CASSLERGSKTQYF
CDR3 DNA: TGTGCCAGCAGTTTAGAGCGGGGGTCAAAGACCCAGTACTTC
V gene: TRBV27
clone size: NA
D gene: TRBD2
J gene: TRBJ2-5

CDR3 protein: CASSSPPRGWNTIYF
CDR3 DNA: TGTGCCAGCAGTTCCCCCCCCAGGGGCTGGAACACCATATATTTT
V gene: TRBV28
clone size: few
D gene: NA
J gene: TRBJ1-3

CDR3 protein: CASSQDGFWGQVNTGELFF
CDR3 DNA: TGCGCCAGCAGCCAAGATGGTTTTTGGGGACAAGTGAACACCGGGGAGCTGTTTTTT
V gene: TRBV4-3
clone size: NA
D gene: NA
J gene: TRBJ2-2

CDR3 protein: CASSSGTSGIAYNEQFF
CDR3 DNA: TGTGCCAGCAGCTCGGGGACTAGCGGGATTGCCTACAATGAGCAGTTCTTC
V gene: TRBV11-2
clone size: once
D gene: TRBD2
J gene: TRBJ2-1

CDR3 protein: CASSLTTWGQGNQPQHF
CDR3 DNA: TGTGCCAGCAGCTTGACCACGTGGGGGCAGGGGAACCAGCCCCAGCATTTT
V gene: TRBV5-8
clone size: NA
D gene: NA
J gene: TRBJ1-5

CDR3 protein: CASSPGGNNEQFF
CDR3 DNA: TGTGCCAGCAGCCCAGGGGGGAACAATGAGCAGTTCTTC
V gene: TRBV5-4
clone size: NA
D gene: NA
J gene: TRBJ2-1

CDR3 protein: CASSPLGLDEQYF
CDR3 DNA: TGTGCCAGCAGTCCCCTAGGACTGGACGAGCAGTACTTC
V gene: TRBV27
clone size: NA
D gene: NA
J gene: TRBJ2-7

CDR3 protein: CATKGAGGEKLFF
CDR3 DNA: TGTGCCACGAAAGGGGCCGGCGGTGAAAAACTGTTTTTT
V gene: TRBV6-5
clone size: NA
D gene: NA
J gene: TRBJ1-4

CDR3 protein: CASSQGLAGFNEQFF
CDR3 DNA: TGTGCCAGCAGCCAAGGACTAGCGGGGTTCAATGAGCAGTTCTTC
V gene: TRBV7-2
clone size: NA
D gene: TRBD2
J gene: TRBJ2-1

CDR3 protein: CASRGQGNSYEQYF
CDR3 DNA: TGTGCCAGCAGGGGACAGGGTAATTCCTACGAGCAGTACTTC
V gene: TRBV28
clone size: NA
D gene: TRBD1
J gene: TRBJ2-7

CDR3 protein: CASSPNSGQPAYEQYF
CDR3 DNA: TGCGCCAGCAGCCCTAATTCGGGACAGCCTGCGTACGAGCAGTACTTC
V gene: TRBV5-1
clone size: NA
D gene: TRBD1
J gene: TRBJ2-7

CDR3 protein: CASTLAGAENNEQFF
CDR3 DNA: TGTGCCAGCACCCTAGCGGGAGCCGAAAACAATGAGCAGTTCTTC
V gene: TRBV6-5
clone size: NA
D gene: TRBD2
J gene: TRBJ2-1

CDR3 protein: CASSFSYTDTQYF
CDR3 DNA: TGTGCCAGCAGCTTCTCCTACACAGATACGCAGTATTTT
V gene: TRBV5-6
clone size: NA
D gene: NA
J gene: TRBJ2-3

CDR3 protein: CASSQDALAGGSNEQFF
CDR3 DNA: TGTGCCAGCAGCCAAGATGCGCTAGCGGGGGGCTCCAATGAGCAGTTCTTC
V gene: TRBV3-1/TRBV3-2
clone size: NA
D gene: TRBD2
J gene: TRBJ2-1

CDR3 protein: CASSAEGASSYEQYF
CDR3 DNA: TGTGCCAGTAGTGCCGAAGGGGCCAGCTCCTACGAGCAGTACTTC
V gene: TRBV19
clone size: NA
D gene: NA
J gene: TRBJ2-7

CDR3 protein: CASRSWDRYTDTQYF
CDR3 DNA: TGCGCCAGCAGGTCTTGGGACAGATACACAGATACGCAGTATTTT
V gene: TRBV5-1
clone size: NA
D gene: TRBD1
J gene: TRBJ2-3

CDR3 protein: CASSLGTVTNEKLFF
CDR3 DNA: TGTGCCAGCAGCTTAGGGACAGTTACTAATGAAAAACTGTTTTTT
V gene: TRBV7-9
clone size: NA
D gene: NA
J gene: TRBJ1-4

CDR3 protein: CASSPTGNTGELFF
CDR3 DNA: TGTGCCAGCAGCCCGACAGGGAACACCGGGGAGCTGTTTTTT
V gene: TRBV5-6
clone size: NA
D gene: NA
J gene: TRBJ2-2

CDR3 protein: CASRTSGRASEAKDTQYF
CDR3 DNA: TGTGCCAGTAGGACTAGCGGGAGGGCATCAGAAGCTAAAGATACGCAGTATTTT
V gene: TRBV19
clone size: NA
D gene: TRBD2
J gene: TRBJ2-3

CDR3 protein: CASSPGTSTVYEQYF
CDR3 DNA: TGTGCCAGCAGCCCAGGGACATCCACCGTCTACGAGCAGTACTTC
V gene: TRBV7-9
clone size: NA
D gene: NA
J gene: TRBJ2-7